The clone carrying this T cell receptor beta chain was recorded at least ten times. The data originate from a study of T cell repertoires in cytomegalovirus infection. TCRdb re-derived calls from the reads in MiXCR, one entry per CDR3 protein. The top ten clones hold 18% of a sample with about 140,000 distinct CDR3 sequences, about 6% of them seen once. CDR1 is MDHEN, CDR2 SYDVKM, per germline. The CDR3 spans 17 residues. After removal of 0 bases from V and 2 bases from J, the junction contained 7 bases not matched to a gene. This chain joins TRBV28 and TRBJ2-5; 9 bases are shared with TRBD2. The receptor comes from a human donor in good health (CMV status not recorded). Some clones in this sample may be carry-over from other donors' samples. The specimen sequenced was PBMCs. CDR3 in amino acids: CASSLWDSAGGQETQYF. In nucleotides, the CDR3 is TGTGCCAGCAGTTTATGGGACTCAGCGGGGGGACAAGAGACCCAGTACTTC.